The entry that follows covers one T cell receptor beta chain sequence. Its antigen is unknown. The PCR employed 60 Vbeta primers together with 13 Jbeta primers. Data came from immunoSEQ multiplex PCR; TCRdb stores just in-frame clones and leaves some out. The sample contains under 200,000 clones, around 80% of which appear only once. This specimen comes from a study of cytomegalovirus exposure and HLA in healthy donors. The CDR3 has 18 residues. Unmatched junction bases numbered 17, after V lost 6 bases and J lost 2 bases. Germline V gene lookup returns CDR1 SGHKS and CDR2 YYEKEE (reference sequence). Notes on the study in general: It emerged from a later analysis that several of the most significant clusters appeared to be linked to common viral pathogens. Three CMV-associated chains were confirmed in vitro to be specific for CMV antigens. The study flagged some 170 TCR beta chains as cytomegalovirus-associated.

This receptor was obtained from a woman aged 50 to 60 in good health and CMV-seropositive. The sample comprised PBMCs. The chain uses TRBV5-5 and TRBJ2-3; 8 positions agree with TRBD2. CDR3: CASNRPISGAQATDTQYF. CDR3 nucleotide sequence: TGTGCCAGCAATCGTCCCATTAGCGGGGCCCAAGCCACAGATACGCAGTATTTT.